This entry lists 23 T cell receptor beta chains sequenced from one sample in a study of CD8 T cells in Susac syndrome. When the RNA was reverse transcribed, random hexamers were used with an input of roughly 0.45 to 1 ug. TCRdb recomputed calls from the immunoSEQ multiplex PCR reads with MiXCR, one row per CDR3 protein. Among some 150,000 distinct CDR3 sequences listed, roughly 94% were seen once. Sequenced input: CD4+ T cells from PBMCs. All receptors derive from a human donor with Susac syndrome.

The chain joins TRBV11-2 to TRBJ1-1; D unresolved. The germline V gene encodes CDR1 SGHAT and CDR2 FQNNGV. The V end was cut by 2 bases, the J end by 1 base, with 8 bases between. CDR3 length equals 14 residues. The DNA for the CDR3 is TGTGCCAGCAGCTTATCTGATCAGAACACTGAAGCTTTCTTT. The encoded protein is CASSLSDQNTEAFF. Full variable domain (remainder filled in from reference TRBV11-2 and TRBJ1-1): EAGVAQSPRYKIIEKRQSVAFWCNPISGHATLYWYQQILGQGPKLLIQFQNNGVVDDSQLPKDRFSAERLKGVDSTLKIQPAKLEDSAVYLCASSLSDQNTEAFFGQGTRLTVV.

This chain connects TRBV3-1 to TRBJ2-2; D unclear. CDR3 length: 12 residues. V was trimmed by 2 bases and J by 5 bases, leaving 3 bases between them. Looked up from germline, CDR1 is LGHDT and CDR2 is YNNKEL (reference sequence). The CDR3 protein is CASSQSTGELFF. DNA for the CDR3: TGTGCCAGCAGCCAATCTACCGGGGAGCTGTTTTTT.

The chain is built from TRBV4-3 and TRBJ1-1; TRBD1 matches at 7 bases. This CDR3 has 14 amino acids. V trimming: 2 bases; J trimming: 5 bases; junction bases outside the gene matches: 5. From germline, CDR1 is LGHNA and CDR2 YSLEER. The CDR3 bases are TGCGCCAGCAGCCAAAGACAGGGAAGGACTGAAGCTTTCTTT. Translation gives CASSQRQGRTEAFF.

The V call is TRBV11-1, the J call TRBJ2-3; tentatively, D is TRBD2 (5 bases). The ends were cut back, 2 bases at V and 0 bases at J, with 9 bases in the middle. Germline assignment: CDR1 SGHAT and CDR2 FQDESV (reference sequence). The CDR3 totals 15 residues. In nucleotides, the CDR3 is TGTGCCAGCAGCTTAACCGGGGAGAGCACAGATACGCAGTATTTT. Its translation is CASSLTGESTDTQYF.

The chain links TRBV2 to TRBJ2-3; unclear D gene. The germline V gene has CDR1 SNHLY and CDR2 FYNNEI. Trimming shortened V by 6 bases and J by 4 bases, and 8 bases separated the two germline ends. CDR3 length equals 12 residues. The DNA of the CDR3 is TGTGCCAGCAGAGACCTGCCAGATACGCAGTATTTT. This gives the protein CASRDLPDTQYF.

The V call is TRBV15, the J call TRBJ2-7; no clear D. Trimming removed 0 bases at V and 5 bases at J, with 8 bases between. This CDR3 is built from 13 residues. In germline, CDR1 is LNHNV, CDR2 YYDKDF (reference sequence). As DNA, the CDR3 is TGTGCCACCAGCAGAGATCGATGGGACGAGCAGTACTTC. It yields the protein CATSRDRWDEQYF.

The chain recombines TRBV29-1 with TRBJ1-2; unclear D gene. The germline V and J ends were trimmed by 6 bases and 6 bases, with 14 bases remaining between them. Germline loops: CDR1 SQVTM, CDR2 ANQGSEA. This CDR3 comprises 12 residues. In nucleotides, the CDR3 is TGCAGCGTCCGGAGGTCGATTGATGGCTACACCTTC. Translated, it gives CSVRRSIDGYTF. The full variable domain, completed using reference TRBV29-1 and TRBJ1-2, is SAVISQKPSRDICQRGTSLTIQCQVDSQVTMMFWYRQQPGQSLTLIATANQGSEATYESGFVIDKFPISRPNLTFSTLTVSNMSPEDSSIYLCSVRRSIDGYTFGSGTRLTVV.

The chain joins TRBV20-1 to TRBJ2-3; tentatively, D is TRBD2 (5 bases). The CDR3 length is 13 residues. V was pared by 4 bases and J by 2 bases, with 10 bases between. Germline CDR1 is DFQATT and CDR2 is SNEGSKA (reference sequence). This CDR3 is CSATSSYTDTQYF. In DNA, the CDR3 is TGCAGTGCTACGTCTAGCTACACAGATACGCAGTATTTT.

The chain couples TRBV3-1 to TRBJ1-1; 10 bases are a match to TRBD1. The CDR3 contains 17 residues. Per germline, CDR1 LGHDT and CDR2 YNNKEL (reference sequence). V shed 0 bases, J shed 0 bases, and the junction held 4 bases outside the gene matches. The CDR3 DNA is TGTGCCAGCAGCCAAGAGTGGACAGGGGGAGTGAACACTGAAGCTTTCTTT. This gives the protein CASSQEWTGGVNTEAFF.

The genes are TRBV4-2 and TRBJ2-3; TRBD2 aligns across 8 bases. This CDR3 has 17 residues. CDR1 LGHNA and CDR2 YNFKEQ come from the germline V gene. V gave up 0 bases and J gave up 3 bases; unmatched junction bases: 8. For the CDR3, the DNA is TGTGCCAGCAGCCAAGAGGACCGGCCTAGCGGGACAGATACGCAGTATTTT. It encodes CASSQEDRPSGTDTQYF.

This clonotype was detected once. This CDR3 reads CAWSVPGRIPYEQYF. The CDR3 nucleotides are TGTGCCTGGAGTGTACCGGGCCGAATCCCCTACGAGCAGTACTTC. The chain employs TRBV30 and TRBJ2-7; D is unresolved. V was shortened by 0 bases and J by 2 bases, with 14 bases between the two germline ends. Germline CDR1 is GTSNPN and CDR2 is SVGIG (reference sequence). This CDR3 is 15 amino acids long.

V is TRBV20-1 and J is TRBJ1-4; no reliable D call. The CDR3 runs to 12 residues. Looked up from germline, CDR1 is DFQATT and CDR2 is SNEGSKA (reference sequence). Deletions cut 6 bases from V and 2 bases from J, with 7 bases between. The CDR3 DNA reads as TGCAGTGCGGCAATGACTAATGAAAAACTGTTTTTT. Residues: CSAAMTNEKLFF.

This chain links TRBV12-3 or TRBV12-4 with TRBJ2-3; possible D gene TRBD2, 7 bases. Trimming shortened V by 5 bases and J by 3 bases, and 15 bases separated the two germline ends. The CDR3 covers 15 residues. CDR3 in amino acids: CASSGRGGRTDTQYF. CDR3 nucleotide sequence: TGTGCCAGCAGTGGGAGGGGGGGCCGGACAGATACGCAGTATTTT.

This chain connects TRBV28 to TRBJ2-4, with D unclear. CDR1 and CDR2 from the germline V gene are MDHEN and SYDVKM. CDR3 length: 13 residues. V was cut by 5 bases and J by 6 bases, with 11 bases left in between. CDR3 sequence reads: CASSPGLVNIQYF. DNA for the CDR3: TGTGCCAGCAGTCCTGGGCTGGTAAACATTCAGTACTTC.

The V gene is TRBV13, the J gene TRBJ1-2; a possible D gene is TRBD1 (5 bases). V was trimmed by 6 bases and J by 0 bases, leaving 14 bases between them. Per germline, CDR1 PRHDT and CDR2 FYEKMQ (reference sequence). This CDR3 is 15 amino acids long. CDR3 sequence (DNA): TGTGCCAGCAGTCGGGACGGTAACACTAACTATGGCTACACCTTC. Residues: CASSRDGNTNYGYTF.

The gene calls are TRBV28 and TRBJ2-5, with 8 bases fitting TRBD2. The trim removed 4 bases at V and 4 bases at J, leaving 5 bases unmatched. CDR1 and CDR2 from the germline V gene are MDHEN and SYDVKM. This CDR3 comprises 14 residues. The CDR3 nucleotides are TGTGCCAGCAGTTCGGGGGGGACCCCAGAGACCCAGTACTTC. Translation: CASSSGGTPETQYF. The full variable domain, its missing parts supplied by reference TRBV28 and TRBJ2-5, is DVKVTQSSRYLVKRTGEKVFLECVQDMDHENMFWYRQDPGLGLRLIYFSYDVKMKEKGDIPEGYSVSREKKERFSLILESASTNQTSMYLCASSSGGTPETQYFGPGTRLLVL.

This chain connects TRBV29-1 to TRBJ2-7; TRBD1 might be the D (6 bases). CDR1 and CDR2 (germline): SQVTM, ANQGSEA. V gave up 4 bases and J gave up 4 bases, with 14 bases separating them. CDR3 length equals 13 residues. The CDR3 nucleotides are TGCAGCGTTGCACAGGGAGAGGTATACGAGCAGTACTTC. It is translated as CSVAQGEVYEQYF.

The V gene is TRBV29-1, the J gene TRBJ2-3, with 7 positions matching TRBD1. This CDR3 is 12 amino acids long. Germline lookup yields CDR1 SQVTM and CDR2 ANQGSEA. The trim removed 5 bases at V and 4 bases at J, leaving 3 bases unmatched. CDR3 residues: CSVPQGADTQYF. CDR3 in DNA: TGCAGCGTTCCTCAGGGGGCAGATACGCAGTATTTT.

The chain combines TRBV15 with TRBJ2-3, with D perhaps being TRBD1 or TRBD2 (5 bases each). V gave up 1 base and J gave up 5 bases, with 10 bases separating them. The CDR3 loop spans 14 amino acids. Germline V gives CDR1 LNHNV, CDR2 YYDKDF (reference sequence). CDR3 bases: TGTGCCACCAGCAGAGGCCGGGACGAAGATACGCAGTATTTT. It encodes CATSRGRDEDTQYF.

The genes are TRBV28 and TRBJ1-2, with TRBD1 matching over 7 bases. Germline lookup yields CDR1 MDHEN and CDR2 SYDVKM. CDR3 length: 15 amino acids. The trim removed 4 bases at V and 0 bases at J, leaving 5 bases unmatched. The CDR3 here is CASSSTGQPNYGYTF. The CDR3 coding sequence is TGTGCCAGCAGTTCAACGGGACAGCCTAACTATGGCTACACCTTC.

Here the CDR3 DNA reads TGTGCCAGCAGCCGTTCCGGGACTAGCGGGAACTATGAGCAGTTCTTC. Translated, it gives CASSRSGTSGNYEQFF. The V and J genes are TRBV6-6 and TRBJ2-1, with TRBD2 matching 13 bases. The CDR3 runs 16 residues. Germline values: CDR1 MNHNY, CDR2 SVGAGI (reference sequence). V lost 6 bases, J lost 8 bases, and 10 bases stayed unmatched.

V and J are TRBV5-1 and TRBJ1-4; D is undetermined. V gave up 0 bases and J gave up 4 bases, with 4 bases separating them. Germline CDR1 reads SGHRS; CDR2 reads YFSETQ. This CDR3 has 13 residues. CDR3 sequence reads: CASSLDINEKLFF. CDR3 in DNA: TGCGCCAGCAGCTTGGATATTAATGAAAAACTGTTTTTT.

J is TRBJ1-2 and V is TRBV30, with D possibly TRBD1 on 5 matching bases. Trimming took off 3 bases at V and 4 bases at J, with 12 bases between the two ends. Germline V lookup: CDR1 GTSNPN, CDR2 SVGIG (reference sequence). This CDR3 has 13 amino acids. CDR3 coding DNA: TGTGCCTGGAGGGGAGGGGCATCCTATGGCTACACCTTC. Its protein product is CAWRGGASYGYTF.